The rows below give T cell receptor beta chains drawn from one sample of a study of cytomegalovirus exposure and HLA in healthy donors. Repertoires were generated with immunoSEQ multiplex PCR, while TCRdb's copy carries only in-frame clones and drops some. The sample holds some 180,000 clones, about 80% seen once. Specimen: PBMCs. These receptors originate from a man aged 40-49 years in good health and CMV-seronegative. The CDR3 runs from the conserved cysteine through the conserved F or W. D genes are given only for firm matches. The listing skips clone size in some rows; elsewhere it reads once, few, many or a size class.

TRBD1	13	-	TRBJ1-2	TRBV9	CASSRGTGLGYTF	TGTGCCAGCAGCAGAGGGACAGGGCTTGGCTACACCTTC
TRBD2	18	once	TRBJ2-1	TRBV27	CASSSGERTSGGLNEQFF	TGTGCCAGCAGTTCGGGGGAAAGGACTAGCGGGGGCCTGAATGAGCAGTTCTTC
-	13	-	TRBJ1-4	TRBV9	CASSRGLNEKLFF	TGTGCCAGCTCACGGGGACTTAATGAAAAACTGTTTTTT
TRBD1	13	-	TRBJ1-2	TRBV7-6	CASSLSQGGGYTF	TGTGCCAGCAGCTTATCACAGGGGGGCGGCTACACCTTC
-	12	-	TRBJ1-1	TRBV19	CASRQGSTEAFF	TGTGCCAGTAGGCAGGGTAGCACTGAAGCTTTCTTT
TRBD2	15	-	TRBJ2-7	TRBV10-3	CAIYDPGRVTYEQYF	TGTGCCATTTACGATCCCGGGAGGGTTACCTACGAGCAGTACTTC
-	14	few	TRBJ1-3	TRBV30	CAWFSKASGNTIYF	TGTGCCTGGTTTTCTAAAGCCTCTGGAAACACCATATATTTT
-	14	-	TRBJ2-3	TRBV5-1	CASRGQMPTDTQYF	TGCGCCAGCAGAGGACAGATGCCCACAGATACGCAGTATTTT
-	11	-	TRBJ2-5	TRBV5-4	CASSLEGEQYF	TGTGCCAGCAGCTTGGAGGGGGAGCAGTACTTC
-	13	-	TRBJ1-1	TRBV6-1	CASSVSRNTEAFF	TGTGCCAGCAGTGTAAGCCGGAACACTGAAGCTTTCTTT
-	16	-	TRBJ2-2	TRBV7-6	CASSLVGLSNTGELFF	TGTGCCAGCAGCTTAGTAGGACTATCGAACACCGGGGAGCTGTTTTTT
-	15	-	TRBJ1-4	TRBV9	CASSANPGGDEKLFF	TGTGCCAGCAGCGCGAACCCCGGAGGCGATGAAAAACTGTTTTTT
-	14	-	TRBJ2-3	TRBV9	CASSVAGSTDTQYF	TGTGCCAGCAGCGTAGCGGGATCAACAGATACGCAGTATTTT
-	17	-	TRBJ1-2	TRBV4-2	CASSQFPPGGGGYGYTF	TGTGCCAGCAGCCAATTCCCCCCCGGCGGGGGCGGGTATGGCTACACCTTC
TRBD1	15	-	TRBJ1-5	TRBV19	CASSTRQGGNQPQHF	TGTGCCAGTAGTACCCGACAGGGAGGCAATCAGCCCCAGCATTTT
TRBD2	16	-	TRBJ2-7	TRBV14	CASSPQGLAATYEQYF	TGTGCCAGCAGCCCCCAGGGACTAGCGGCAACCTACGAGCAGTACTTC
-	13	few	TRBJ2-2	TRBV7-2	CASSSPLTGELFF	TGTGCCAGCAGCTCCCCCCTCACCGGGGAGCTGTTTTTT
-	15	few	TRBJ2-5	TRBV6-5	CASSPLIGSQETQYF	TGTGCCAGCAGTCCCCTCATCGGTAGCCAGGAGACCCAGTACTTC
TRBD1	15	once	TRBJ1-6	TRBV28	CASRPQGAYNSPLHF	TGTGCCAGCAGACCACAGGGGGCGTATAATTCACCCCTCCACTTT
TRBD1	15	-	TRBJ2-7	TRBV18	CASSPPSKGADEQYF	TGTGCCAGCTCACCACCTTCGAAGGGGGCCGACGAGCAGTACTTC
TRBD2	14	few	TRBJ2-5	TRBV5-1	CASSLSSGRETQYF	TGCGCCAGCAGCTTGAGTAGCGGGAGGGAGACCCAGTACTTC
TRBD1	15	-	TRBJ2-3	TRBV6-5	CASTLGGGSTDTQYF	TGTGCCAGCACCCTAGGGGGCGGGAGCACAGATACGCAGTATTTT
TRBD1	16	-	TRBJ1-6	TRBV6-5	CASSSPRTGPNSPLHF	TGTGCCAGCAGTTCCCCACGGACAGGGCCTAATTCACCCCTCCACTTT
-	15	once	TRBJ1-3	TRBV6-5	CASSYMGGLGNTIYF	TGTGCCAGCAGTTACATGGGGGGGCTCGGAAACACCATATATTTT
-	15	-	TRBJ1-1	TRBV28	CASSLHRALNTEAFF	TGTGCCAGCAGTTTGCACAGGGCGCTGAACACTGAAGCTTTCTTT
-	14	-	TRBJ2-1	TRBV12-5	CASGGGLGSNEQFF	TGTGCTAGTGGTGGAGGACTGGGGTCCAATGAGCAGTTCTTC
-	16	-	TRBJ2-3	TRBV4-2	CASSQEPGLLTDTQYF	TGTGCCAGCAGCCAAGAGCCGGGTTTGCTTACAGATACGCAGTATTTT
-	15	-	TRBJ1-2	TRBV9	CASSGRGGFNYGYTF	TGTGCCAGCAGCGGCAGGGGAGGGTTTAACTATGGCTACACCTTC
TRBD1	15	-	TRBJ2-1	TRBV7-3	CASSPDRGRYNEQFF	TGTGCCAGCAGCCCCGACAGGGGGCGCTACAATGAGCAGTTCTTC
TRBD1	16	-	TRBJ1-2	TRBV4-3	CASSQVSGQGIYGYTF	TGCGCCAGCAGCCAAGTCTCGGGACAGGGGATCTATGGCTACACCTTC
-	15	-	TRBJ1-1	TRBV18	CASSPGGQGRTEAFF	TGTGCCAGCTCACCCGGGGGGCAGGGGAGAACTGAAGCTTTCTTT
-	14	-	TRBJ1-2	TRBV11-3	CASSPRFNSYGYTF	TGTGCCAGCAGCCCCCGCTTCAACTCCTATGGCTACACCTTC
-	16	-	TRBJ2-7	TRBV30	CAPVSPGTRASYEQYF	TGTGCCCCCGTTTCACCCGGGACAAGGGCTTCCTACGAGCAGTACTTC
-	16	-	TRBJ2-7	TRBV7-9	CASSLLGPGSSYEQYF	TGTGCCAGCAGCTTGCTGGGCCCCGGGAGCTCCTACGAGCAGTACTTC
-	12	-	TRBJ2-7	TRBV29-1	CSVEGGPDEQYF	TGCAGCGTTGAGGGGGGGCCGGACGAGCAGTACTTC
TRBD1	15	-	TRBJ1-2	TRBV30	CAWSVSGTGLVGYTF	TGTGCCTGGAGTGTGTCGGGGACAGGACTGGTTGGCTACACCTTC
TRBD2	14	few	TRBJ2-1	TRBV9	CASSVAPSGRLLFF	TGTGCCAGCAGCGTAGCTCCTAGCGGGCGGTTGTTGTTCTTC
-	15	-	TRBJ2-2	TRBV6-1	CASTRQVQDTGELFF	TGTGCCAGCACCCGTCAGGTCCAGGACACCGGGGAGCTGTTTTTT
-	11	-	TRBJ2-7	TRBV28	CASSTPGEQYF	TGTGCCAGCAGCACTCCCGGGGAGCAGTACTTC
TRBD2	15	-	TRBJ2-3	TRBV5-6	CASSPGLAGSDTQYF	TGTGCCAGCAGCCCTGGACTAGCGGGGAGCGATACGCAGTATTTT
TRBD1	16	-	TRBJ1-3	TRBV6-5	CASSLTGTGSGNTIYF	TGTGCCAGCAGTTTAACCGGGACAGGTAGTGGAAACACCATATATTTT
-	13	-	TRBJ2-3	TRBV6-1	CAGLSLVTDTQYF	TGTGCCGGACTTTCTCTGGTTACAGATACGCAGTATTTT
-	11	-	TRBJ2-7	TRBV29-1	CSVEDRGEQYF	TGCAGCGTTGAAGATCGAGGAGAGCAGTACTTC
TRBD2	13	-	TRBJ2-1	TRBV7-3	CASSTIAGNEQFF	TGTGCCAGCAGCACAATAGCGGGGAATGAGCAGTTCTTC
-	14	-	TRBJ1-3	TRBV5-1	CASSEGSSGNTIYF	TGCGCCAGCAGCGAGGGCTCTTCTGGAAACACCATATATTTT
TRBD2	17	-	TRBJ2-7	TRBV27	CASSPLLAGGSSYEQYF	TGTGCCAGCAGTCCCCTACTAGCGGGAGGCTCTTCCTACGAGCAGTACTTC
-	14	-	TRBJ2-7	TRBV5-4	CASSFRGSSYEQYF	TGTGCCAGCAGCTTCCGCGGTAGCTCCTACGAGCAGTACTTC
-	14	-	TRBJ1-3	TRBV7-9	CASSLQGARNTIYF	TGTGCCAGCAGCTTACAGGGCGCCAGAAACACCATATATTTT
-	18	-	TRBJ2-1	TRBV27	CASSLTGTRGRFGNEQFF	TGTGCCAGCAGTTTGACAGGGACTAGGGGCCGGTTTGGAAATGAGCAGTTCTTC
-	12	-	TRBJ2-3	TRBV7-3	CASSRGRDTQYF	TGTGCCAGCAGCCGGGGAAGGGATACGCAGTATTTT